The clone carrying this TCR beta chain was seen more than once but under ten times. Its matching antigen is unknown. This sample's time point: healthy volunteer bleed at 2 weeks. Total RNA extraction was carried out from unfractionated whole blood. Germline-derived CDR1 and CDR2 are SGHRS and YFSETQ. The CDR3 sequence is 15 residues long. The V and J ends lost 7 bases and 0 bases respectively, with 16 bases between them. Within the library, unique molecular identifiers were attached to each individual cDNA molecule. TCRdb re-called the RACE reads through MiXCR, storing one row per CDR3 protein. Counted here are some 120,000 distinct CDR3 sequences, about 9% occurring once; the ten biggest clones make up 1.5% to 2%. The data belong to a study of human T cells and chemical hapten exposure. Whole-study context: Largely, small differences in pooled library volume made per-sample TCR yields vary. Study results and caveats: DPC sensitization did not alter TCRs above 1 in 1000 frequency.

The TCR sequence derives from a male donor in good health. Some clones in this sample may be carry-over from other donors' samples. The sequencing sample was made of whole blood. The J gene is TRBJ1-1, the V gene TRBV5-1; D is possibly TRBD1 (6 bases). CDR3: CASRAGEGMNTEAFF. CDR3 coding DNA: TGCGCCAGCCGGGCAGGGGAGGGGATGAACACTGAAGCTTTCTTT. Looking up the rest from reference TRBV5-1 and TRBJ1-1 gives the full variable domain: KAGVTQTPRYLIKTRGQQVTLSCSPISGHRSVSWYQQTPGQGLQFLFEYFSETQRNKGNFPGRFSGRQFSNSRSEMNVSTLELGDSALYLCASRAGEGMNTEAFFGQGTRLTVV.